Below, 15 T cell receptor beta chains from the same sample are listed, as sequenced in a study of blood T cells in healthy people across ages. Primers used in a second PCR of about 7 to 12 cycles were a sample-barcoded 5' primer and a J-beta primer mix. TCRdb re-derived calls from the 5' RACE reads in MiXCR, one entry per CDR3 protein. The repertoire holds 1.4 million or so distinct CDR3 sequences, with 35% to 45% as singletons. What was sequenced was blood. The source is a woman between 18 and 29 years old in good health.

The chain links TRBV6-6 to TRBJ1-2; a possible D gene is TRBD1 (5 bases). V was cut by 5 bases and J by 7 bases, with 14 bases left in between. The CDR3 runs 13 residues. Germline V gives CDR1 MNHNY, CDR2 SVGAGI (reference sequence). DNA for the CDR3: TGTGCCAGCAGTCCCCAGGGTATGGTTGGCTACACCTTC. Amino acids: CASSPQGMVGYTF.

V usage is TRBV15 and J usage is TRBJ2-7, with D unresolved. Judging by the DNA end, TRBJ2-5 fits better; the J call may be wrong. Germline lookup yields CDR1 LNHNV and CDR2 YYDKDF (reference sequence). The CDR3 covers 14 residues. Written as DNA, the CDR3 is TGTGCCACCAGCAGAGATCAGGCTAGTGAGACCCAGTACTTC. It encodes CATSRDQASETQYF.

This clonotype was detected only a few times. The chain joins TRBV29-1 to TRBJ2-4; TRBD1 matches 9 bases. Looked up from germline, CDR1 is SQVTM and CDR2 is ANQGSEA. This CDR3 contains 16 residues. Losses at the gene ends were 4 bases for V and 6 bases for J; bases not matched to a gene: 13. CDR3: CSVAGTGFWSGNIQYF. CDR3 coding DNA: TGCAGCGTTGCCGGGACAGGGTTTTGGAGTGGAAACATTCAGTACTTC.

V and J are TRBV20-1 and TRBJ2-7; D tentatively fits TRBD1 or TRBD2 (6 bases each). This CDR3 is built from 12 residues. CDR1 DFQATT and CDR2 SNEGSKA come from the germline V gene (reference sequence). V shed 6 bases and J shed 7 bases, with 16 bases lying between them. The CDR3 DNA follows: TGCAGTGCCAGTTCCGGGGGCAGTGAGCAGTACTTC. Its protein product is CSASSGGSEQYF.

The chain links TRBV7-2 to TRBJ2-5; D gene ambiguous. Gene TRBJ2-7 matches the end of the DNA better, so the J call may be wrong. Germline loops: CDR1 SGHTA, CDR2 FQGNSA. This CDR3 contains 16 residues. Here the CDR3 DNA reads TGTGCCAGCAGCCCCCCCGAGTGGGCATCTTCCTACGAGCAGTACTTC. It translates to CASSPPEWASSYEQYF.

In this sample, this clonotype turned up a few times. The chain links TRBV5-1 to TRBJ2-1, with 10 bases identical to TRBD2. There are 19 residues in the CDR3. Germline V lookup: CDR1 SGHRS, CDR2 YFSETQ. Losses at the gene ends were 2 bases for V and 4 bases for J; bases not matched to a gene: 15. The CDR3 nucleotides are TGCGCCAGCAGCTTAGTGGGACTAGCGACCGGATGGGGATACAATGAGCAGTTCTTC. It codes for CASSLVGLATGWGYNEQFF.

This sequence joins TRBV4-3 and TRBJ2-3, with TRBD2 identical over 7 bases. The V gene end was trimmed by 6 bases and the J gene end by 4 bases; junction bases not matched to a gene: 7. Per germline, CDR1 LGHNA and CDR2 YSLEER. The CDR3 contains 14 residues. The CDR3 sequence: CASSRERGADTQYF. Here the CDR3 DNA reads TGCGCCAGCAGTCGGGAGCGGGGCGCAGATACGCAGTATTTT.

The rearrangement joins TRBV21-1 to TRBJ2-7; TRBD1, the table's D call, lacks a check against the DNA. TRBV21-1 is a documented pseudogene. CDR3 size: 18 residues. CDR3 amino acids: CASSKSGVFGGSFYEQYF. CDR3 DNA sequence: TGTGCCAGCAGCAAATCAGGGGTATTCGGGGGATCATTCTACGAGCAGTACTTC.

The chain has TRBV5-4 and TRBJ2-3; 11 bases map to TRBD2. Per germline, CDR1 SGHNT and CDR2 YYREEE (reference sequence). The V and J ends lost 8 bases and 5 bases, in that order; junction bases with no gene match: 4. This CDR3 spans 13 amino acids. For the CDR3, the DNA is TGTGCCAGTCAACTAGCGGGAGAAGATACGCAGTATTTT. It yields the protein CASQLAGEDTQYF.

There are a few counts of this clonotype. The rearrangement links TRBV6-1 to TRBJ1-2; TRBD1 might be the D (6 bases). Germline V gene data show CDR1 as MNHNS and CDR2 as SASEGT. Trimming left V 4 bases short and J 5 bases short, with 14 bases between. The CDR3 spans 14 residues. The CDR3 DNA follows: TGTGCCAGCAGTGCTCGGGGGCAGATTTATGGCTACACCTTC. Translated, it gives CASSARGQIYGYTF.

This clonotype has a single count. The CDR3 coding sequence is TGTGCCAGCTCCGGGGGGGGACACCGCACAGATACGCAGTATTTT. This gives the protein CASSGGGHRTDTQYF. The chain is built from TRBV9 and TRBJ2-3, with 8 bases identical to TRBD2. The V gene end was trimmed by 7 bases and the J gene end by 1 base; junction bases not matched to a gene: 8. Germline-derived CDR1 and CDR2 are SGDLS and YYNGEE. The CDR3 totals 15 residues.

The rearrangement links TRBV7-9 to TRBJ2-2; 10 bases fit TRBD2. V trimming: 2 bases; J trimming: 4 bases; junction bases outside the gene matches: 4. Germline V gives CDR1 SEHNR, CDR2 FQNEAQ (reference sequence). The CDR3 consists of 16 residues. This CDR3 reads CASSLISSGSTGELFF. The CDR3 coding sequence is TGTGCCAGCAGCTTAATCTCTAGCGGGAGCACCGGGGAGCTGTTTTTT.

The chain joins TRBV7-2 to TRBJ1-4, with 10 bases lining up with TRBD1. Trimming took 0 bases from V and 5 from J; bases not matched to a gene: 3. The V gene's germline CDR1 is SGHTA and CDR2 FQGNSA. The CDR3 covers 16 residues. The CDR3 coding sequence is TGTGCCAGCAGCTTAGCGCTGGGACAGGGGAATGAAAAACTGTTTTTT. As protein: CASSLALGQGNEKLFF. Full variable domain (rest looked up from reference TRBV7-2 and TRBJ1-4): GAGVSQSPSNKVTEKGKDVELRCDPISGHTALYWYRQSLGQGLEFLIYFQGNSAPDKSGLPSDRFSAERTGGSVSTLTIQRTQQEDSAVYLCASSLALGQGNEKLFFGSGTQLSVL.

This chain uses TRBV12-3 or TRBV12-4 with TRBJ1-1, with D perhaps TRBD1 (5 bases). Trimming took off 6 bases at V and 0 bases at J, with 17 bases between the two ends. The CDR3 length is 16 residues. The CDR3 is CASRPNRRGMNTEAFF. CDR3 in DNA: TGTGCCAGCAGGCCGAACCGAAGGGGCATGAACACTGAAGCTTTCTTT.

In its sample, this clonotype was seen once. This chain uses TRBV7-2 with TRBJ1-2; D is possibly TRBD1 (6 bases). The CDR3 has 17 residues. V lost 0 bases and J 6 bases, leaving 20 bases between the germline ends. Per germline, CDR1 SGHTA and CDR2 FQGNSA. The CDR3 DNA is TGTACCAGCAGCTTAGCAGGGGCGTACAGGGTAGTCCATGGCTACACCTTC. Protein sequence: CTSSLAGAYRVVHGYTF.